Sequencing of this T cell receptor (beta chain) was carried out in a study of blood T cell repertoires in COVID-19. The authors' processing: For nucleated cells, counts were estimated from reference gene primer amplification. Clones were read by immunoSEQ multiplex PCR, and TCRdb kept only the in-frame ones, dropping some. V, J and clone size are taken as reported in that table, and D and trimming were inferred from the DNA itself. In the table there are hundreds of thousands of clones, 75% to 90% of which are singletons. The study drew participants aged about 18 to 95 years from about two dozen US areas. The study counted Cohort 3 donors as recovered given two negative PCRs, clearance, or symptom resolution. This CDR3 has 15 residues. Unmatched junction bases numbered 6, after V lost 4 bases and J lost 4 bases. Germline V CDR1 and CDR2: SGDLS, YYNGEE.

The sample was PBMCs or T cells enriched from blood (not recorded which). This TCR came from a woman between 50 and 59 years old who had recovered from COVID-19. The V gene is TRBV9, the J gene TRBJ2-2; TRBD2 matches 8 bases. The CDR3 reads CASSTRTSSTGELFF. DNA of the CDR3: TGTGCCAGCAGCACCAGGACTAGCAGCACCGGGGAGCTGTTTTTT.